This T cell receptor (beta chain) was documented in a study of cytomegalovirus exposure and HLA in healthy donors. Study outcomes and limitations: Reports showed the classifier diagnosing cytomegalovirus status with high specificity and sensitivity.

J gave up 5 bases and V 3 bases, and 9 bases lay outside the gene matches. The CDR3 is 16 amino acids. CDR1 and CDR2 (germline): SNHLY, FYNNEI. Primers for the PCR totalled 60 Vbeta and 13 Jbeta. Measured with immunoSEQ multiplex PCR; TCRdb has only the in-frame clones, and not every one. This sample's table has around 74,000 clones. A word on this clone: Antigen specificity is unknown.

The sequencing input was PBMCs. The sequence came from a man younger than 40 in good health and CMV-seronegative. V usage is TRBV2 and J usage is TRBJ2-1; TRBD2 aligns across 8 bases. This CDR3 is CASSDGGGGTHNEQFF. The CDR3 DNA reads as TGTGCCAGCAGTGATGGGGGCGGGGGGACCCACAATGAGCAGTTCTTC.